Following are 14 T cell receptor beta chains from one sample sequenced in a study of T cells after yellow fever vaccination (dated by TCRdb to about 2019). Interpreted using the paper, the treatment or condition label stands for: live attenuated yellow fever vaccine strain. Library preparation used 5' RACE. Sequencing instrument: Illumina HiSeq 2500. The public reads were quality trimmed at Q25 with fastp and then assembled into clones with MiXCR by TCRdb, keeping productive beta chains. Each CDR3 protein appears once, grouped with its most common genes and DNA. This sample gives a few hundred thousand distinct CDR3 sequences in total; roughly a sixth of them show up just once. The ten largest make up roughly 17% of the sample. The starting material was PBMCs, obtained less than 6 days after the first yellow fever vaccination. The receptors were sampled from a man aged 18 to 35 who received the YFV17D yellow fever vaccine.

This clonotype was seen a handful of times. The genes are TRBV11-1 and TRBJ2-1, with 9 bases that match TRBD1. Losses at the gene ends were 2 bases for V and 4 bases for J; bases not matched to a gene: 3. The CDR3 sequence is 15 residues long. Per germline, CDR1 SGHAT and CDR2 FQDESV (reference sequence). The CDR3 nucleotides read TGTGCCAGCAGCTTAAACAGGGGGCTATACAATGAGCAGTTCTTC. As protein: CASSLNRGLYNEQFF.

Concerning this clonotype: The germline gene is not matched at one end of the junction; a read error may be the cause. The chain uses TRBV5-1 and TRBJ2-7; D gene uncertain. In germline, CDR1 is SGHRS, CDR2 YFSETQ. This CDR3 has 13 residues. The CDR3 protein is CTSSFRRGGEQYF. Written as DNA, the CDR3 is TGCACCAGCAGCTTCAGACGCGGTGGCGAGCAGTACTTC.

The genes are TRBV5-5 and TRBJ2-7, with D possibly matching TRBD1 (5 bases). Trimming left V 6 bases short and J 0 bases short, with 19 bases between. This CDR3 is built from 16 residues. CDR1 and CDR2 from the germline V gene are SGHKS and YYEKEE (reference sequence). The CDR3 sequence: CASTLDNRFLSYEQYF. The CDR3 DNA reads as TGTGCCAGCACCCTTGATAACAGGTTTCTCTCCTACGAGCAGTACTTC.

This rearrangement joins TRBV6-2 or TRBV6-3 to TRBJ2-3; 8 bases are a match to TRBD2. The junction had 7 bases not matched to a gene; V was cut back by 6 bases and J by 2 bases. The germline CDR1 and CDR2 sequences are MNHEY and SVGEGT. The CDR3 is 15 residues long. The CDR3 loop is CASSLLAVHTDTQYF. The CDR3, as DNA: TGTGCCAGCAGCCTACTAGCGGTACACACAGATACGCAGTATTTT.

The sample holds many counts of this clonotype. The chain recombines TRBV12-3 or TRBV12-4 with TRBJ2-3; D unclear. The CDR3 has 12 residues. Trimming took 6 bases from V and 0 from J, leaving 4 bases between them. This chain's CDR3 is CASRPSTDTQYF. The DNA of the CDR3 is TGTGCCAGCAGGCCAAGCACAGATACGCAGTATTTT.

The table lists this clonotype with many counts. The V and J genes are TRBV12-3 or TRBV12-4 and TRBJ1-6; D is uncertain. Trimming cost V 2 bases and J 9 bases, with 17 bases left between them. The length of the CDR3 is 16 residues. CDR3 sequence: CASSLTLVRMGSPLHF. The DNA for the CDR3 is TGTGCCAGCAGTTTAACCCTTGTACGGATGGGTTCACCCCTCCACTTT.

The rearrangement uses TRBV5-1 and TRBJ2-7; D gene uncertain. Germline-derived CDR1 and CDR2 are SGHRS and YFSETQ. Trimming shortened V by 2 bases and J by 5 bases, and 17 bases separated the two germline ends. The CDR3 totals 15 residues. CDR3 region: CASSFLSPTEDEQYF. CDR3 bases: TGCGCCAGCAGCTTCTTAAGCCCGACTGAGGACGAGCAGTACTTC.

This clonotype showed up just a few times. J is TRBJ1-1 and V is TRBV5-1; no reliable D call. CDR1 and CDR2 (germline): SGHRS, YFSETQ. Trimming cost V 0 bases and J 4 bases, with 13 bases left between them. This CDR3 has 15 amino acids. CDR3 amino acids: CASSLEGWTPTEAFF. The DNA for the CDR3 is TGCGCCAGCAGCTTGGAGGGTTGGACGCCCACTGAAGCTTTCTTT.

The chain recombines TRBV18 with TRBJ1-5, with TRBD1 as a possible D gene (6 bases). Trimming cost V 2 bases and J 0 bases, with 8 bases left between them. The CDR3 totals 15 residues. CDR1 and CDR2 (germline): KGHSH, LQKENI. The CDR3 is CASSPRGGSNQPQHF. CDR3 in DNA: TGTGCCAGCTCACCAAGGGGGGGTAGCAATCAGCCCCAGCATTTT. The full variable domain, with the rest looked up from reference TRBV18 and TRBJ1-5, is NAGVMQNPRHLVRRRGQEARLRCSPMKGHSHVYWYRQLPEEGLKFMVYLQKENIIDESGMPKERFSAEFPKEGPSILRIQQVVRGDSAAYFCASSPRGGSNQPQHFGDGTRLSIL.

The chain is built from TRBV18 and TRBJ2-1; D is unclear. CDR3 length: 14 amino acids. Trimming stripped 0 bases from V and 2 bases from J, with 5 bases between. Germline V gives CDR1 KGHSH, CDR2 LQKENI. DNA of the CDR3: TGTGCCAGCTCACCACCCCCAGCCTACAATGAGCAGTTCTTC. Residues: CASSPPPAYNEQFF.

This clonotype was picked up a small number of times. The chain joins TRBV2 to TRBJ2-1, with D possibly TRBD2 on 5 matching bases. The germline V and J ends were trimmed by 8 bases and 0 bases, with 11 bases remaining between them. This CDR3 has 14 residues. Germline V lookup: CDR1 SNHLY, CDR2 FYNNEI. CDR3 DNA sequence: TGTGCCAGCCGTCGGGAATCCTCCTACAATGAGCAGTTCTTC. It is translated as CASRRESSYNEQFF.

This clonotype was recorded a few times. The rearrangement links TRBV3-1 to TRBJ2-7; D unresolved. The germline V and J ends were trimmed by 1 base and 2 bases, with 12 bases remaining between them. In germline, CDR1 is LGHDT, CDR2 YNNKEL (reference sequence). The CDR3 sequence is 15 residues long. The CDR3 region has the DNA TGTGCCAGCAGCCAAGGTAGGGCGAGTACCTACGAGCAGTACGTC. Protein: CASSQGRASTYEQYV.

This clonotype was observed a few times. The CDR3 nucleotides are TGTGCCAGCAGCTTAAGGAGGACAGGGGACACAGATACGCAGTATTTT. Amino acids: CASSLRRTGDTDTQYF. The chain is built from TRBV7-9 and TRBJ2-3, with 9 bases identical to TRBD1. V lost 2 bases to trimming and J lost 2 bases; unmatched junction nucleotides: 5. The CDR3 totals 16 residues. Germline assignment: CDR1 SEHNR and CDR2 FQNEAQ (reference sequence). Full variable domain (missing parts from reference TRBV7-9 and TRBJ2-3): DTGVSQNPRHKITKRGQNVTFRCDPISEHNRLYWYRQTLGQGPEFLTYFQNEAQLEKSRLLSDRFSAERPKGSFSTLEIQRTEQGDSAMYLCASSLRRTGDTDTQYFGPGTRLTVL.

As DNA, the CDR3 is TGCAGTACCGCCGGGACTACATACGAGCAGTACTTC. It codes for CSTAGTTYEQYF. The chain uses TRBV20-1 and TRBJ2-7; 7 bases are shared with TRBD2. Germline loops: CDR1 DFQATT, CDR2 SNEGSKA (reference sequence). V dropped 8 bases and J dropped 4; count of bases not matched to a gene: 8. The CDR3 contains 12 residues.